This T cell receptor (beta chain) stems from a study of Ad26.COV2.S vaccination and SARS-CoV-2 variants. Regarding this clone: What it binds is not known.

The CDR3 is 13 amino acids. CDR1 and CDR2 (germline): MNHEY, SVGAGI. With 7 bases removed from V and 0 bases from J, the gap between germline ends came to 6 bases. Study results and caveats: After vaccination, reports described spike-specific CD8+ and CD4+ T cell responses as showing substantial breadth. An underestimation of total T cell responses may have resulted from the TCR breadth and depth analyses. The study found similar non-spike TCR breadth in vaccine and placebo recipients.

Clones were sequenced by immunoSEQ multiplex PCR, and TCRdb holds only the in-frame ones, with some missing. This table holds hundreds of thousands of clones, around 87% found once. Described treatment: about 20 received Ad26.COV2.S at low or high dose, single or two shots; 5 received placebo; per-sample allocation not given. Sampling was done on day 63 after the first vaccine or placebo injection. This adult donor, from Boston, was 18-55 years old. The clonotype was recovered from a person aged 18-65 years who received the Ad26.COV2.S COVID-19 vaccine or a placebo. Sample: peripheral blood, taken in a trial of Ad26.COV2.S vaccine versus placebo. The rearrangement uses TRBV6-5 and TRBJ2-2; a possible D gene is TRBD1 (6 bases). In DNA, the CDR3 is TGTGCCAGCAACAGGGCGAACACCGGGGAGCTGTTTTTT. Its translation is CASNRANTGELFF.